This T cell receptor (beta chain) derives from a study of T cell responses to AZD1222 COVID-19 vaccine. Study findings and constraints: Receipt of two AZD1222 doses was followed by a rise in Spike-specific TCR breadth and depth. Regions left unmutated in variants are reportedly the target of nearly half of spike-specific TCRs.

Clones were sequenced by immunoSEQ multiplex PCR, and TCRdb holds only the in-frame ones, with some missing. The table has more than 90,000 clones, around 84% seen once. In germline, CDR1 is KGHDR, CDR2 SFDVKD. The V segment lost 4 bases and the J segment 4 bases; nucleotides outside the gene matches: 9. The CDR3 covers 16 residues. Notes on this clone: Its antigen remains unknown.

The chain carries TRBV24-1 and TRBJ2-7; 10 bases are shared with TRBD1. The TCR was taken from an adult who received the AZD1222 COVID-19 vaccine. The material sequenced was peripheral blood, taken 28 days after the second AZD1222 dose. The CDR3: CATSDQTGGIGYEQYF. The CDR3 DNA reads as TGTGCCACCAGTGACCAGACAGGGGGCATTGGGTACGAGCAGTACTTC.